The 20 T cell receptor beta chains listed next were all sequenced from one sample in a study of T cells in Graves' hyperthyroidism and ophthalmopathy. Researchers took RNA transcripts and amplified the TCR beta CDR3 regions from them. TCR CDR3 underwent first-round RT-PCR with the HTBI primer set. A single record per CDR3 protein comes from TCRdb applying MiXCR to the multiplex PCR reads. The sample has a few hundred thousand distinct CDR3 sequences, 15% to 20% seen once; the top ten hold roughly 16%. The sample was blood. These receptor sequences come from a woman in her thirties or forties with Graves' ophthalmopathy.

Ten or more counts support this clonotype. This sequence joins TRBV5-1 and TRBJ2-5; 7 positions agree with TRBD1. The CDR3 has 15 amino acids. J lost 3 bases, V lost 5 bases, and 10 bases had no gene match. The germline CDR1 and CDR2 sequences are SGHRS and YFSETQ. CDR3 residues: CASRYRGHPEETQYF. The DNA for the CDR3 is TGCGCCAGCAGATACAGGGGACATCCGGAAGAGACCCAGTACTTC.

This clonotype was seen at least ten times. V usage is TRBV6-2 or TRBV6-3 and J usage is TRBJ2-7; the D is unclear. Per germline, CDR1 MNHEY and CDR2 SVGEGT. The length of the CDR3 is 13 residues. The germline V and J ends were trimmed by 1 base and 3 bases, with 7 bases remaining between them. CDR3 DNA sequence: TGTGCCAGCAGTTACTGGGCAGTCTACGAGCAGTACTTC. Amino acids: CASSYWAVYEQYF.

The chain combines TRBV6-1 with TRBJ2-5; 14 positions agree with TRBD2. The CDR3 totals 18 residues. Losses at the gene ends were 6 bases for V and 4 bases for J; bases not matched to a gene: 13. Germline V CDR1 and CDR2: MNHNS, SASEGT. DNA for the CDR3: TGTGCCAGCAGCCAATTTGCCCCGGGGACTAGCGGGGGAGAGACCCAGTACTTC. As protein: CASSQFAPGTSGGETQYF.

Many counts were recorded for this clonotype. The rearrangement uses TRBV4-1 and TRBJ2-2; D may be TRBD2 (5 bases). Germline V gene sequence: CDR1 MGHRA, CDR2 YSYEKL. This CDR3 has 19 amino acids. Trimming took 0 bases from V and 6 from J, leaving 23 bases between them. The CDR3 here is CASSQDRGGVLLESGELFF. CDR3 DNA: TGCGCCAGCAGCCAAGATCGGGGTGGGGTACTGCTAGAGTCCGGGGAGCTGTTTTTT.

This clonotype was detected ten times or more. V gene TRBV10-3 combines with J gene TRBJ2-7; weak D call: TRBD1 (6 bases). This CDR3 is built from 13 residues. V lost 10 bases and J lost 2, with 15 bases in between. Germline V gives CDR1 ENHRY, CDR2 SYGVKD. In DNA form, the CDR3 reads TGTGCCACCTCGGACAGCTCGACCTACGAGCAGTACTTC. Protein: CATSDSSTYEQYF.

This clonotype was detected ten times or more. Written as DNA, the CDR3 is TGTGCCAGCAGTTGGACAGGGGGCAATTCACCCCTCCACTTT. Translation: CASSWTGGNSPLHF. The V and J genes are TRBV2 and TRBJ1-6; 11 bases fit TRBD1. The germline V gene encodes CDR1 SNHLY and CDR2 FYNNEI. The CDR3 length is 14 residues. J was trimmed by 7 bases and V by 5 bases; bases with no gene match: 1.

This clonotype was seen only a few times. This may arise from a read error, as a much more abundant clone is one base away. The V gene is TRBV4-1, the J gene TRBJ1-6; the D gene is possibly TRBD1 (5 bases). Germline assignment: CDR1 MGHRA and CDR2 YSYEKL. The CDR3 is made up of 14 amino acids. V lost 9 bases, J lost 6 bases, and 15 bases lay in between. The CDR3 reads CASQTTGGNSPLHF. CDR3 DNA: TGCGCCAGTCAGACGACCGGGGGTAATTCACCCCTCCACTTT.

Details on this clonotype: A read error may account for a junction end that differs from germline. The chain employs TRBV28 and TRBJ2-4; TRBD1 agrees at 10 bases. Germline CDR1 and CDR2: MDHEN and SYDVKM. CDR3 size: 15 residues. The CDR3 DNA follows: TGTGCCAGCAGCCGACAGGGGGCTTCCAAAGACATTCAGTACTTC. Its protein product is CASSRQGASKDIQYF.

This clonotype was detected only a few times. The V and J genes are TRBV6-1 and TRBJ1-1; D uncertain. The CDR3 runs to 15 residues. The V end lost 5 bases, the J end lost 1 base, and 14 bases lay between the germline ends. Germline CDR1 reads MNHNS; CDR2 reads SASEGT. The CDR3 nucleotides read TGTGCCAGCAGTAAGGACGGCCTAGGGAACACTGAAGCTTTCTTT. Protein product: CASSKDGLGNTEAFF.

The rearrangement links TRBV12-3 or TRBV12-4 to TRBJ1-1, with a tentative D call TRBD1 (5 bases). CDR3 size: 13 residues. Between the trimmed V and J ends, which lost 2 bases and 10 bases, there was a span of 14 bases. The DNA of the CDR3 is TGTGCCAGCAGTTTATTCTCCGGCGGGGGAGCTTTCTTT. It specifies CASSLFSGGGAFF.

This clonotype was detected many times. The gene calls are TRBV29-1 and TRBJ2-7, with a possible D match to TRBD1 (6 bases). The CDR3 runs to 13 residues. V was cut by 2 bases and J by 5 bases, with 13 bases left in between. CDR1 and CDR2 from the germline V gene are SQVTM and ANQGSEA. As DNA, the CDR3 is TGCAGCGTTGAATTGGCAGGGGACGACGAGCAGTACTTC. Translation: CSVELAGDDEQYF.

The J gene is TRBJ2-7, the V gene TRBV5-1; 9 bases match TRBD2. The ends lost 0 bases at V and 5 bases at J; junction bases unmatched: 6. CDR1 is SGHRS and CDR2 is YFSETQ in the germline V gene. The length of the CDR3 is 15 residues. CDR3 region: CASSLVASGMNEQYF. CDR3 DNA sequence: TGCGCCAGCAGCTTGGTGGCTAGCGGGATGAACGAGCAGTACTTC.

This clonotype has at least ten counts. The chain joins TRBV2 to TRBJ1-3, with D unresolved. Germline CDR1 SNHLY, CDR2 FYNNEI. The CDR3 consists of 14 residues. V gave up 3 bases and J gave up 0 bases, with 6 bases separating them. This chain's CDR3 is CASSDRGSGNTIYF. The CDR3 DNA is TGTGCCAGCAGTGACCGGGGCTCTGGAAACACCATATATTTT.

This clonotype has just a few counts. V is TRBV18 and J is TRBJ1-5; TRBD1 might be the D (6 bases). The CDR3 runs 15 residues. V lost 3 bases and J 6 bases, leaving 15 bases between the germline ends. Germline CDR1 is KGHSH and CDR2 is LQKENI. CDR3 sequence: CASSPSRGNGQPQHF. Written as DNA, the CDR3 is TGTGCCAGCTCACCCTCCAGGGGAAATGGTCAGCCCCAGCATTTT.

This clonotype was observed at least ten times. Possible read error: a much larger clone is one base away. The J gene is TRBJ1-2, the V gene TRBV6-5, with D hard to call. The CDR3 runs 15 residues. V lost 1 base, J lost 6 bases, and 15 bases lay in between. Germline CDR1 reads MNHEY; CDR2 reads SVGAGI. CDR3 residues: CASSYWQTASHGYTF. DNA for the CDR3: TGTGCCAGCAGTTACTGGCAGACTGCCAGCCATGGCTACACCTTC.

This clonotype was detected ten times or more. V is TRBV6-1 and J is TRBJ2-7, with D perhaps assigned TRBD1 or TRBD2 (5 bases each). The CDR3 covers 16 residues. The V gene's germline CDR1 is MNHNS and CDR2 SASEGT. The V gene lost 4 bases and the J gene lost 2 bases, with 18 bases spanning the gap. The CDR3 reads CASSVLTGTSTYEQYF. The CDR3 DNA sequence: TGTGCCAGCAGTGTATTAACCGGGACGAGTACCTACGAGCAGTACTTC.

In regard to this clonotype: A read error may explain this, as a much larger clone is one base away. The chain recombines TRBV19 with TRBJ1-5; 8 positions match TRBD1. CDR1 and CDR2 (germline): LNHDA, SQIVND (reference sequence). This CDR3 comprises 15 residues. The trim removed 6 bases at V and 9 bases at J, leaving 13 bases unmatched. In nucleotides, the CDR3 is TGTGCCAGTAGGGGCCTAGCAGGGGGCGCCGGGCCCCAGCATTTT. This encodes CASRGLAGGAGPQHF.

At least ten counts were recorded for this clonotype. J is TRBJ1-5 and V is TRBV6-1; D not certain. The V gene lost 9 bases and the J gene lost 0 bases, with 12 bases spanning the gap. The length of the CDR3 is 14 residues. CDR1 and CDR2 (germline): MNHNS, SASEGT. CDR3 amino acids: CASKGFNSNQPQHF. In DNA, the CDR3 is TGTGCCAGTAAAGGGTTCAATAGCAATCAGCCCCAGCATTTT.

This clonotype was seen ten or more times. V usage is TRBV29-1 and J usage is TRBJ1-2; 7 bases are shared with TRBD1. Germline loops: CDR1 SQVTM, CDR2 ANQGSEA. The CDR3 spans 12 residues. V lost 2 bases to trimming and J lost 4 bases; unmatched junction nucleotides: 1. CDR3 sequence: CSVEQGVYGYTF. The CDR3 nucleotides read TGCAGCGTTGAACAGGGGGTCTATGGCTACACCTTC.

This clonotype was observed at least ten times. The rearrangement uses TRBV29-1 and TRBJ1-1; unclear D gene. The ends were cut back, 6 bases at V and 6 bases at J, with 14 bases in the middle. The CDR3 is 12 amino acids. The germline V gene has CDR1 SQVTM and CDR2 ANQGSEA. CDR3: CSVNTGVPEAFF. The CDR3 nucleotides are TGCAGCGTAAACACGGGAGTACCTGAAGCTTTCTTT.